Each of the 32 T cell receptor beta chains below was sequenced from the same sample in a study of T cell responses to AZD1222 COVID-19 vaccine. The method was immunoSEQ multiplex PCR; TCRdb's version includes in-frame clones alone and lacks a portion of them. The table has roughly 85,000 clones, roughly 90% seen once; the top ten hold around 5.1%. Here the sequenced sample was peripheral blood, taken on day 0 of MenACWY control vaccination. Source of these receptors: an adult in good health.

The rearrangement uses TRBV5-1 and TRBJ2-5, with 8 bases identical to TRBD2. V dropped 4 bases and J dropped 5; count of bases not matched to a gene: 13. Germline V gene lookup returns CDR1 SGHRS and CDR2 YFSETQ. This CDR3 is built from 16 residues. The CDR3 reads CASSPQDGGAWETQYF. CDR3 coding DNA: TGCGCCAGCAGCCCGCAGGACGGGGGGGCCTGGGAGACCCAGTACTTC.

The J gene is TRBJ2-2, the V gene TRBV6-2 or TRBV6-3, with 11 bases that match TRBD2. Germline V gene lookup returns CDR1 MNHEY and CDR2 SVGEGT. The length of the CDR3 is 18 residues. The V segment lost 2 bases and the J segment 3 bases; nucleotides outside the gene matches: 8. Here the CDR3 DNA reads TGTGCCAGCAGTTACATGCTAGCGGGGGGCCGGGACACCGGGGAGCTGTTTTTT. Translation: CASSYMLAGGRDTGELFF.

The gene calls are TRBV28 and TRBJ2-1; D unresolved. Germline CDR1 and CDR2: MDHEN and SYDVKM. The CDR3 runs to 12 residues. V shed 2 bases and J shed 6 bases, with 5 bases lying between them. The CDR3 region has the DNA TGTGCCAGCAGTTTACTTGGCAATGAGCAGTTCTTC. Translated, it gives CASSLLGNEQFF.

This chain links TRBV30 with TRBJ1-6; no definite D call. The CDR3 is 18 amino acids. Trimming took off 0 bases at V and 7 bases at J, with 22 bases between the two ends. Germline-derived CDR1 and CDR2 are GTSNPN and SVGIG (reference sequence). In DNA form, the CDR3 reads TGTGCCTGGAGTGTATCCGGATATGGGGAGGTGAGAAATTCACCCCTCCACTTT. Amino acid sequence: CAWSVSGYGEVRNSPLHF.

The table lists this clone with a few counts. This chain joins TRBV10-3 and TRBJ2-7, with TRBD1 matching 8 bases. CDR3 length: 14 residues. V was pared by 4 bases and J by 7 bases, with 9 bases of the junction left unmatched. The germline V gene encodes CDR1 ENHRY and CDR2 SYGVKD. CDR3 coding DNA: TGTGCCATCAGTGTAGGGACAGGCGACTTTGAGCAGTACTTC. Amino acids: CAISVGTGDFEQYF.

This chain joins TRBV5-8 and TRBJ2-5, with D perhaps TRBD1 or TRBD2 (5 bases each). The CDR3 is made up of 14 amino acids. The V end lost 2 bases, the J end lost 4 bases, and 12 bases lay between the germline ends. Looked up from germline, CDR1 is SGHTS and CDR2 is YDEGEE. CDR3 nucleotide sequence: TGTGCCAGCAGCTTATCGGGACCGTTAGAGACCCAGTACTTC. Its translation is CASSLSGPLETQYF.

V usage is TRBV29-1 and J usage is TRBJ1-1; the match to TRBD1 covers 8 bases. J gave up 1 base and V 7 bases, and 5 bases lay outside the gene matches. There are 13 residues in the CDR3. Germline V gives CDR1 SQVTM, CDR2 ANQGSEA. The CDR3 sequence is CSGGTGPNTEAFF. The CDR3 nucleotides are TGCAGCGGGGGGACAGGACCGAACACTGAAGCTTTCTTT.

V and J are TRBV5-6 and TRBJ2-2; D is unclear. The CDR3 loop spans 13 amino acids. The germline V and J ends were trimmed by 3 bases and 5 bases, with 8 bases remaining between them. Germline assignment: CDR1 SGHDT and CDR2 YYEEEE. In DNA, the CDR3 is TGTGCCAGCAGCTGGGAAGGAACCGGGGAGCTGTTTTTT. It translates to CASSWEGTGELFF.

The chain uses TRBV27 and TRBJ2-7, with D perhaps being TRBD1 or TRBD2 (5 bases each). Trimming took 4 bases from V and 0 from J, leaving 13 bases between them. The CDR3 length is 15 residues. From germline, CDR1 is MNHEY and CDR2 SMNVEV (reference sequence). CDR3 coding DNA: TGTGCCAGCAGTTATTCCGGGGCGAGCTCCTACGAGCAGTACTTC. As protein: CASSYSGASSYEQYF.

The rearrangement joins TRBV7-9 to TRBJ1-2; D gene ambiguous. The CDR3 length is 13 residues. Trimming removed 7 bases from V and 0 bases from J, with 9 bases in between. Germline CDR1 and CDR2: SEHNR and FQNEAQ (reference sequence). CDR3 sequence reads: CASTTASNYGYTF. The CDR3 nucleotides are TGTGCCAGCACCACGGCCTCTAACTATGGCTACACCTTC.

The V call is TRBV11-2, the J call TRBJ1-2; D may be TRBD1 (6 bases). V lost 7 bases and J lost 4, with 16 bases in between. This CDR3 comprises 14 residues. Germline V gives CDR1 SGHAT, CDR2 FQNNGV. CDR3 DNA sequence: TGTGCCAGCACCCCGACGGGGGCTGGCTATGGCTACACCTTC. Translation: CASTPTGAGYGYTF.

The chain links TRBV11-3 to TRBJ1-5; 9 nucleotides align to TRBD1. V dropped 5 bases and J dropped 5; count of bases not matched to a gene: 13. The CDR3 is 17 residues long. CDR1 and CDR2 from the germline V gene are SGHNT and YENEEA. The CDR3 DNA reads TGTGCCAGCAGCCTAGGGGGACAGGGCAATTTGGATCAGCCCCAGCATTTT. Protein sequence: CASSLGGQGNLDQPQHF. The complete variable domain, with remaining parts taken from reference TRBV11-3 and TRBJ1-5, reads EAGVVQSPRYKIIEKKQPVAFWCNPISGHNTLYWYLQNLGQGPELLIRYENEEAVDDSQLPKDRFSAERLKGVDSTLKIQPAELGDSAVYLCASSLGGQGNLDQPQHFGDGTRLSIL.

This clone was counted a single time. J is TRBJ1-1 and V is TRBV2; D is unclear. The CDR3 loop spans 14 amino acids. Germline assignment: CDR1 SNHLY and CDR2 FYNNEI. Trimming removed 2 bases at V and 1 base at J, with 8 bases between. CDR3 coding DNA: TGTGCCAGCAGTGAAACCGGGCAGAACACTGAAGCTTTCTTT. Amino acid sequence: CASSETGQNTEAFF.

This chain connects TRBV3-1 (or the pseudogene TRBV3-2) to TRBJ2-1, with 8 bases that match TRBD2. Trimming at V came to 3 bases and at J to 0 bases, leaving 4 bases not matched to a gene. This CDR3 has 16 amino acids. CDR1 is LGHDT, CDR2 YNNKEL, per germline (reference sequence). In DNA form, the CDR3 reads TGTGCCAGCAGCCAGTACGGGGGGGGCTCCTACAATGAGCAGTTCTTC. Residues: CASSQYGGGSYNEQFF.

CDR3 protein: CASSLVRNYGYTF. The CDR3 DNA is TGCGCCAGCAGCTTGGTCAGGAACTATGGCTACACCTTC. This sequence joins TRBV5-1 and TRBJ1-2; D is uncertain. Germline V gene data show CDR1 as SGHRS and CDR2 as YFSETQ. V gave up 0 bases and J gave up 2 bases, with 5 bases separating them. CDR3 size: 13 residues.

This clone was counted once. This chain uses TRBV12-3 or TRBV12-4 with TRBJ1-1; D is undetermined. The CDR3 extends over 12 amino acids. V was shortened by 7 bases and J by 1 base, with 7 bases between the two germline ends. The CDR3 DNA is TGTGCCAGCAACGCAGGGAACACTGAAGCTTTCTTT. It is translated as CASNAGNTEAFF.

The chain has TRBV19 and TRBJ1-1, with TRBD1 matching over 9 bases. This CDR3 contains 15 residues. The V and J ends lost 4 bases and 2 bases, in that order; junction bases with no gene match: 5. Germline V gene data show CDR1 as LNHDA and CDR2 as SQIVND (reference sequence). CDR3 sequence: CASSTRTGVNTEAFF. The CDR3 bases are TGTGCCAGTAGTACGCGGACAGGGGTCAACACTGAAGCTTTCTTT.

The chain is built from TRBV4-3 and TRBJ1-2, with D possibly TRBD1 on 5 matching bases. Germline-derived CDR1 and CDR2 are LGHNA and YSLEER. The CDR3 runs to 14 residues. Trimming cost V 5 bases and J 3 bases, with 13 bases left between them. CDR3 DNA sequence: TGCGCCAGCAGCGACATCGGGGCGGACTATGGCTACACCTTC. It is translated as CASSDIGADYGYTF.

The rearrangement uses TRBV2 and TRBJ2-7; no clear D gene. Trimming pared 7 bases from V and 0 bases from J, leaving 13 bases between. The germline V gene has CDR1 SNHLY and CDR2 FYNNEI. This CDR3 contains 14 residues. CDR3 nucleotide sequence: TGTGCCAGCACCATACGCCCCGACTCCTACGAGCAGTACTTC. This translates into CASTIRPDSYEQYF.

This clone appeared a single time. This chain uses TRBV28 with TRBJ1-5, with TRBD1 matching over 8 bases. Germline V gene data show CDR1 as MDHEN and CDR2 as SYDVKM. The CDR3 contains 15 residues. V lost 6 bases, J lost 4 bases, and 8 bases stayed unmatched. The CDR3 DNA reads TGTGCCAGCAGCGGCCGGGACAGGCCTAATCAGCCCCAGCATTTT. It yields the protein CASSGRDRPNQPQHF. Supplemented by reference TRBV28 and TRBJ1-5, the full variable domain reads DVKVTQSSRYLVKRTGEKVFLECVQDMDHENMFWYRQDPGLGLRLIYFSYDVKMKEKGDIPEGYSVSREKKERFSLILESASTNQTSMYLCASSGRDRPNQPQHFGDGTRLSIL.

This clone showed up just once. The chain employs TRBV3-1 (or the pseudogene TRBV3-2) and TRBJ2-1; D gene ambiguous. There are 15 residues in the CDR3. The germline CDR1 and CDR2 sequences are LGHDT and YNNKEL (reference sequence). The V end was cut by 0 bases, the J end by 0 bases, with 6 bases between. In DNA, the CDR3 is TGTGCCAGCAGCCAAGAAATCTTCTCCTACAATGAGCAGTTCTTC. It specifies CASSQEIFSYNEQFF.

The V call is TRBV6-6, the J call TRBJ1-5; D is perhaps TRBD1 (5 bases). CDR1 is MNHNY and CDR2 is SVGAGI in the germline V gene (reference sequence). This CDR3 is 14 amino acids long. Trimming pared 9 bases from V and 2 bases from J, leaving 14 bases between. This CDR3 is CASTEGFGNQPQHF. The DNA for the CDR3 is TGTGCCAGTACTGAGGGGTTCGGCAATCAGCCCCAGCATTTT.

The chain couples TRBV10-3 to TRBJ2-4; the match to TRBD2 covers 8 bases. This CDR3 is 14 amino acids long. The germline CDR1 and CDR2 sequences are ENHRY and SYGVKD. J was trimmed by 6 bases and V by 8 bases; bases with no gene match: 9. CDR3 coding DNA: TGTGCCATCGGTATAGGGACTAGAGGAAACATTCAGTACTTC. The encoded protein is CAIGIGTRGNIQYF.

The rearrangement uses TRBV5-1 and TRBJ1-1; 7 positions match TRBD1. The V gene end was trimmed by 6 bases and the J gene end by 0 bases; junction bases not matched to a gene: 8. Germline values: CDR1 SGHRS, CDR2 YFSETQ. The CDR3 contains 15 residues. Written as DNA, the CDR3 is TGCGCCAGCAAAAGTGTGGGACAGATGAACACTGAAGCTTTCTTT. Its translation: CASKSVGQMNTEAFF.

The chain joins TRBV18 to TRBJ1-2; 8 bases fit TRBD1. The V gene's germline CDR1 is KGHSH and CDR2 LQKENI. V gave up 6 bases and J gave up 12 bases; unmatched junction bases: 12. The CDR3 has 13 amino acids. The CDR3 DNA reads as TGTGCCAGCTCGAGGGGAGGGGACAGGATGAACACCTTC. It is translated as CASSRGGDRMNTF.

The chain employs TRBV6-5 and TRBJ1-1; D remains unclear. CDR3 length: 12 residues. The germline V gene has CDR1 MNHEY and CDR2 SVGAGI. Trimming left V 9 bases short and J 5 bases short, with 13 bases between. CDR3 sequence: CASGLGPTEAFF. CDR3 DNA sequence: TGTGCCAGTGGACTGGGCCCGACTGAAGCTTTCTTT.

The chain uses TRBV5-1 and TRBJ1-2; D possibly corresponds to TRBD1 (5 bases). Between the trimmed V and J ends, which lost 2 bases and 7 bases, there was a span of 12 bases. The germline V gene encodes CDR1 SGHRS and CDR2 YFSETQ. The CDR3 is 13 residues long. This chain's CDR3 is CASSLPGGAGYTF. The CDR3, as DNA: TGCGCCAGCAGCTTACCCGGCGGGGCTGGCTACACCTTC. Full variable domain (missing parts from reference TRBV5-1 and TRBJ1-2): KAGVTQTPRYLIKTRGQQVTLSCSPISGHRSVSWYQQTPGQGLQFLFEYFSETQRNKGNFPGRFSGRQFSNSRSEMNVSTLELGDSALYLCASSLPGGAGYTFGSGTRLTVV.

V is TRBV5-3 and J is TRBJ1-1; D gene unclear. TRBV5-3 carries the ORF label, with uncertain function. The CDR3 totals 15 residues. Trimming took 4 bases from V and 1 from J, leaving 14 bases between them. CDR3 sequence (DNA): TGTGCCAGAAGCCCCGCCAACACAGAGAACACTGAAGCTTTCTTT. It translates to CARSPANTENTEAFF.

This chain joins TRBV10-3 and TRBJ2-2, with D tentatively TRBD1 or TRBD2 (5 bases each). The length of the CDR3 is 14 residues. Germline CDR1 is ENHRY and CDR2 is SYGVKD. The V and J ends lost 10 bases and 2 bases respectively, with 14 bases between them. Here the CDR3 reads CASAGTDNTGELFF. For the CDR3, the DNA is TGTGCCAGCGCCGGGACCGATAACACCGGGGAGCTGTTTTTT.

The chain employs TRBV14 and TRBJ2-7; 8 positions match TRBD1. With 4 bases clipped from V and 3 bases from J, the junction kept 5 bases outside the gene matches. Germline V gene sequence: CDR1 SGHDN, CDR2 FVKESK. The CDR3 runs to 14 residues. CDR3: CASSRWTGFYEQYF. In DNA form, the CDR3 reads TGTGCCAGCAGCCGATGGACAGGGTTCTACGAGCAGTACTTC.

This sequence joins TRBV28 and TRBJ2-3; D assignment may be TRBD1 or TRBD2 (5 bases each). Trimming left V 5 bases short and J 1 base short, with 10 bases between. CDR3 length equals 14 residues. The germline gives CDR1 MDHEN, CDR2 SYDVKM. CDR3 amino acids: CASSPRGGTDTQYF. The DNA for the CDR3 is TGTGCCAGCAGTCCCAGAGGGGGCACAGATACGCAGTATTTT.

This sequence joins TRBV24-1 and TRBJ2-5; 9 bases are a match to TRBD2. The germline CDR1 and CDR2 sequences are KGHDR and SFDVKD. The CDR3 totals 16 residues. Unmatched junction bases numbered 8, after V lost 2 bases and J lost 5 bases. The CDR3 DNA follows: TGTGCCACCAGTGATTCTCTTAGCGGGGGTGGGGAGACCCAGTACTTC. Residues: CATSDSLSGGGETQYF.